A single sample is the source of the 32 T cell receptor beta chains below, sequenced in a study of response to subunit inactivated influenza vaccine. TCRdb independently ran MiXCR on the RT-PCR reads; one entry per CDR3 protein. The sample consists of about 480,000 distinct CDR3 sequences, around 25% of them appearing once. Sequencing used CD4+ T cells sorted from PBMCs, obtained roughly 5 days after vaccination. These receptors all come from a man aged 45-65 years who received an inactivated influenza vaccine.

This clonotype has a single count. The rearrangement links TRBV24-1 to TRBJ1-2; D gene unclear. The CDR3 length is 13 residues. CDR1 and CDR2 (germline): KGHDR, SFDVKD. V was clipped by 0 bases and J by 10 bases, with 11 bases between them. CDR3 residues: CATSDLQDKSYTF. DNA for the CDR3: TGTGCCACCAGTGATTTGCAAGATAAGTCCTACACCTTC.

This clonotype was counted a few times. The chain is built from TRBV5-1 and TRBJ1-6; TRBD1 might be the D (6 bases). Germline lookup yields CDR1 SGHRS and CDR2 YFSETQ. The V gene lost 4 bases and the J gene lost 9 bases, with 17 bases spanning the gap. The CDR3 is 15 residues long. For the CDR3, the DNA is TGCGCCAGCAGCGAGGGGGTAGCGCCTGGTTCACCCCTCCACTTT. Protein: CASSEGVAPGSPLHF.

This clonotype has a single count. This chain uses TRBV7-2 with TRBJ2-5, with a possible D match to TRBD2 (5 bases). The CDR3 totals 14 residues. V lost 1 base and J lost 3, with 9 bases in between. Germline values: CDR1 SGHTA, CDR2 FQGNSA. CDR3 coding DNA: TGTGCCAGCAGCTTAGAACTCGGGGAAGAGACCCAGTACTTC. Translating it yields CASSLELGEETQYF.

The CDR3 DNA sequence: TGCAGTGCCCCGGGCCTTTATAATGAAAAACTGTTTTTT. Protein sequence: CSAPGLYNEKLFF. The V call is TRBV20-1, the J call TRBJ1-4; no reliable D call. The CDR3 spans 13 residues. V was cut by 6 bases and J by 4 bases, with 12 bases left in between. Germline loops: CDR1 DFQATT, CDR2 SNEGSKA (reference sequence).

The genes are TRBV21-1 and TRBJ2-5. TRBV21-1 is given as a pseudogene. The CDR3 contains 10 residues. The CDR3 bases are TGTGCAGGACCGCAAGAGACCCAGTACTTC. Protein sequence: CAGPQETQYF.

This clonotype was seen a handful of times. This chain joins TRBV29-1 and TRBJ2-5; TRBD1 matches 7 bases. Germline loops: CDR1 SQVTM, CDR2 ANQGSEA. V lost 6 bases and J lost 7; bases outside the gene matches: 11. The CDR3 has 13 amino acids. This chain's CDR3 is CSVGDSPKMTQYF. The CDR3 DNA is TGCAGCGTGGGGGACAGCCCCAAGATGACCCAGTACTTC.

The DNA of the CDR3 is TGTGCCAGCAGTCCCCCGGGAAGGGTAGGGGAGCAGTACTTC. The encoded protein is CASSPPGRVGEQYF. The V call is TRBV12-3 or TRBV12-4, the J call TRBJ2-7; a weak D match, TRBD2 (5 bases). The ends were cut back, 5 bases at V and 7 bases at J, with 18 bases in the middle. This CDR3 is 14 amino acids long.

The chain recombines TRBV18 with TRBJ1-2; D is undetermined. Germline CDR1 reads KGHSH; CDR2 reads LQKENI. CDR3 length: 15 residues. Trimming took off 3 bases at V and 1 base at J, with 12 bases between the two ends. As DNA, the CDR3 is TGTGCCAGCTCACCCGCGTTGGAGAGTAACTATGGCTACACCTTC. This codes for CASSPALESNYGYTF.

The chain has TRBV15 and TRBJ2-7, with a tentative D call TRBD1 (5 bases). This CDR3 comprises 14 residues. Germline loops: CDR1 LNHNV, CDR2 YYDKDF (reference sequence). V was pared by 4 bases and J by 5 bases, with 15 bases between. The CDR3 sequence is CATSIRQGGHEQYF. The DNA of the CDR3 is TGTGCCACCAGCATTCGTCAGGGTGGCCACGAGCAGTACTTC. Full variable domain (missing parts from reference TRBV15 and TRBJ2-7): DAMVIQNPRYQVTQFGKPVTLSCSQTLNHNVMYWYQQKSSQAPKLLFHYYDKDFNNEADTPDNFQSRRPNTSFCFLDIRSPGLGDTAMYLCATSIRQGGHEQYFGPGTRLTVT.

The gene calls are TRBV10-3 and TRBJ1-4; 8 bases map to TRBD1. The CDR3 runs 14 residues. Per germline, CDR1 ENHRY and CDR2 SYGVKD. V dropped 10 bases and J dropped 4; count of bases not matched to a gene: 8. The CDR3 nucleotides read TGTGCCACCCGGGGGGACAGGATTAATGAAAAACTGTTTTTT. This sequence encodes CATRGDRINEKLFF.

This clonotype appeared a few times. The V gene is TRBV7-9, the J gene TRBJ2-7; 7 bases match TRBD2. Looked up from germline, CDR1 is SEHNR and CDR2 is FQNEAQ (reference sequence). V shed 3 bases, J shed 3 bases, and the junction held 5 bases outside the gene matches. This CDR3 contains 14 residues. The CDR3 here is CASSFGLADYEQYF. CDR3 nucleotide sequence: TGTGCCAGCAGCTTTGGGCTAGCGGACTACGAGCAGTACTTC.

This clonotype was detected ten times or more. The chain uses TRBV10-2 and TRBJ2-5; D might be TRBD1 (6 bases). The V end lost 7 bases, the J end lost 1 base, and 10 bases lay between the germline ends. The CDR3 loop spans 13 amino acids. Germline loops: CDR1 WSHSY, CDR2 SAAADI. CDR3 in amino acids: CASKNRVQETQYF. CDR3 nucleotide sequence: TGCGCCAGCAAGAACAGGGTCCAAGAGACCCAGTACTTC.

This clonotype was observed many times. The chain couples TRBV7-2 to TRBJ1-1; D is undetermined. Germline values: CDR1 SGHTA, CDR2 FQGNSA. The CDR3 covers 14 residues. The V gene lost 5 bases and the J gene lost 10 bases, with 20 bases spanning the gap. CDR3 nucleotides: TGTGCCAGCAGCCCGCAGACTTTCGAACGGGGAGCTTTCTTT. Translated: CASSPQTFERGAFF.

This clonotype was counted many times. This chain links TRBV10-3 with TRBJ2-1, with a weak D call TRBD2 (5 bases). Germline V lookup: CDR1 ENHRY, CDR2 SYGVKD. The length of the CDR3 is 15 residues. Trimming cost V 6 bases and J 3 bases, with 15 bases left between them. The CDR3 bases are TGTGCCATCAGGGACTCCCTCTCCAGCTACAATGAGCAGTTCTTC. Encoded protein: CAIRDSLSSYNEQFF.

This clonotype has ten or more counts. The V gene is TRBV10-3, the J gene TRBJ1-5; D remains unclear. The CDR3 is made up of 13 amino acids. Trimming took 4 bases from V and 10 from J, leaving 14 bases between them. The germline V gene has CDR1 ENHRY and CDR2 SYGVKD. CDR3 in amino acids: CAISAVGNSPQHF. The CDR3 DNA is TGTGCCATCAGTGCGGTGGGAAATAGTCCCCAGCATTTT.

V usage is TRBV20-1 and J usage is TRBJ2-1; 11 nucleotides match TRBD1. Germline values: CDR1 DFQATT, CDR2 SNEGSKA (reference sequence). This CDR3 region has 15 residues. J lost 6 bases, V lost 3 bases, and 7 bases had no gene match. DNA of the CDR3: TGCAGTGCTAGCCCTGGACAGGGGGCGATCAATGAGCAGTTCTTC. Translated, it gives CSASPGQGAINEQFF.

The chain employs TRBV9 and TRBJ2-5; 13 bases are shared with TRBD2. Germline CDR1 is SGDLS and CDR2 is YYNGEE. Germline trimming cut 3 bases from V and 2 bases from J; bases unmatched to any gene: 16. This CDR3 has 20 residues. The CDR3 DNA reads TGTGCCAGCAGCGAATCCACCACTACCGGGACTAGCGGGGAACAAGAGACCCAGTACTTC. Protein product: CASSESTTTGTSGEQETQYF.

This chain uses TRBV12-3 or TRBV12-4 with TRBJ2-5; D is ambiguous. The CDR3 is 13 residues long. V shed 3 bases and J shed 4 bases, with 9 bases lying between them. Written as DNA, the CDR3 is TGTGCCAGCAGTTTGAGGATTCTAGAGACCCAGTACTTC. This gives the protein CASSLRILETQYF.

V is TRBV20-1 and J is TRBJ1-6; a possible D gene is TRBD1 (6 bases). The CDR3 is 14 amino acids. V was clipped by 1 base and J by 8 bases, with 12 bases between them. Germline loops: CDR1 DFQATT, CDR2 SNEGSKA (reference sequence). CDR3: CSARGAGADSPLHF. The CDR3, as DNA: TGCAGTGCTAGAGGTGCAGGGGCTGATTCACCCCTCCACTTT.

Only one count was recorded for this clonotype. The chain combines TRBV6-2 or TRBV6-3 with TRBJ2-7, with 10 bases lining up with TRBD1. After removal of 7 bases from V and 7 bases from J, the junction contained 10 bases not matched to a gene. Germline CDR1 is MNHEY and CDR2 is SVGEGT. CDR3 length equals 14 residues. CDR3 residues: CASNTPGQGWEQYF. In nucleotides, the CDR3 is TGTGCCAGCAACACCCCGGGACAGGGGTGGGAGCAGTACTTC.

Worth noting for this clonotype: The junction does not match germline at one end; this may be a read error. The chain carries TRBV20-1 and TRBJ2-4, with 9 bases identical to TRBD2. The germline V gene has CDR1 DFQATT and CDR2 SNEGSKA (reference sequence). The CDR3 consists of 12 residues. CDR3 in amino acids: CSAIGTSSWRSF. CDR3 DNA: TGCAGTGCAATCGGGACTAGCAGTTGGAGGAGCTTC.

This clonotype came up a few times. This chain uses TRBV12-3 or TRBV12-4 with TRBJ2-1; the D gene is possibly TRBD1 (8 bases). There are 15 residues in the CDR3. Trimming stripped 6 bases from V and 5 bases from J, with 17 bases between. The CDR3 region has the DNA TGTGCCAGCAGACCCGGACAGGGAGGGGACAATGAGCAGTTCTTC. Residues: CASRPGQGGDNEQFF.

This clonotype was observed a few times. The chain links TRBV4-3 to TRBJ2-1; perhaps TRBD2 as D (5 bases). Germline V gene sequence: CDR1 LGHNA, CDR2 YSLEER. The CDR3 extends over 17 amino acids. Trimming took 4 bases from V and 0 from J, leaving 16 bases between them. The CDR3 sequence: CASSRTLAPSSYNEQFF. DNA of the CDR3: TGCGCCAGCAGCCGAACGTTAGCGCCGAGCTCCTACAATGAGCAGTTCTTC.

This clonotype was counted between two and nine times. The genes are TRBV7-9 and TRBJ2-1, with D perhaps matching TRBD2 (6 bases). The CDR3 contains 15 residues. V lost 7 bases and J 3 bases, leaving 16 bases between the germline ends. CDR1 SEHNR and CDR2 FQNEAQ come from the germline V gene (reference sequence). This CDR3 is CASMTLEGGYNEQFF. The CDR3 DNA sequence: TGTGCCAGCATGACTCTGGAGGGAGGCTACAATGAGCAGTTCTTC.

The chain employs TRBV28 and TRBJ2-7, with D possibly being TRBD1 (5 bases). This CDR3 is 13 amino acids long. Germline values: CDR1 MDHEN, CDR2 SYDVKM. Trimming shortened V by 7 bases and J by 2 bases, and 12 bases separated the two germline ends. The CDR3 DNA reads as TGTGCCAGCACCCAGGGTAACGCCTACGAGCAGTACTTC. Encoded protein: CASTQGNAYEQYF.

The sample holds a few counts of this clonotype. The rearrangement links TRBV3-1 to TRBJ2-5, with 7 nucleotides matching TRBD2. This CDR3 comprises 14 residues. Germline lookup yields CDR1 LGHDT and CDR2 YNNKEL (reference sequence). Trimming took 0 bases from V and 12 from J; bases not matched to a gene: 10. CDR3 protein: CASSQDTGGGSEYF. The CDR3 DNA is TGTGCCAGCAGCCAAGATACGGGCGGGGGTTCCGAGTACTTC.

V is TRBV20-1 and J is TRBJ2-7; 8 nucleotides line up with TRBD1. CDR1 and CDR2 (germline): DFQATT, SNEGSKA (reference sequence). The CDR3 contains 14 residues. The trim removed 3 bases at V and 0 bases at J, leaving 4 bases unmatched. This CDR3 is CSARRGTGSYEQYF. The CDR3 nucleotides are TGCAGTGCTAGGAGGGGGACAGGCTCCTACGAGCAGTACTTC.

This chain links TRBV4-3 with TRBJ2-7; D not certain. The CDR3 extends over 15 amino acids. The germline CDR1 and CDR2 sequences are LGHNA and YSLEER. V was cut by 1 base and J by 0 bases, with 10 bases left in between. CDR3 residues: CASSQVFGFSYEQYF. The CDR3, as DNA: TGCGCCAGCAGCCAAGTTTTTGGCTTCTCCTACGAGCAGTACTTC.

The DNA of the CDR3 is TGCAGTGCCTCCGGACTAGCGGACACAGATACGCAGTATTTT. Protein product: CSASGLADTDTQYF. The V and J genes are TRBV20-1 and TRBJ2-3, with 10 bases fitting TRBD2. This CDR3 comprises 14 residues. Germline V gene sequence: CDR1 DFQATT, CDR2 SNEGSKA (reference sequence). The trim removed 6 bases at V and 2 bases at J, leaving 5 bases unmatched.

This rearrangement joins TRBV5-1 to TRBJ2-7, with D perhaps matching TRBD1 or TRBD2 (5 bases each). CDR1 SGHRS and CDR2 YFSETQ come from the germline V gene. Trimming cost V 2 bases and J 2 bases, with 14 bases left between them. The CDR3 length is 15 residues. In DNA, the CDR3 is TGCGCCAGCAGCTTAAAGGGGACCAATACCTACGAGCAGTACTTC. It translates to CASSLKGTNTYEQYF. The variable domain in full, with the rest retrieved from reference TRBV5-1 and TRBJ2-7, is KAGVTQTPRYLIKTRGQQVTLSCSPISGHRSVSWYQQTPGQGLQFLFEYFSETQRNKGNFPGRFSGRQFSNSRSEMNVSTLELGDSALYLCASSLKGTNTYEQYFGPGTRLTVT.

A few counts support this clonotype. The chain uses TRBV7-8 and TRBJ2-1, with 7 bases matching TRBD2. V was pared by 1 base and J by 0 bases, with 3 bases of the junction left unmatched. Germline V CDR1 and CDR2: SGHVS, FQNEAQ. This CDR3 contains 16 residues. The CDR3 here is CASSLEGGSSYNEQFF. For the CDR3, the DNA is TGTGCCAGCAGCTTAGAGGGCGGGAGCTCCTACAATGAGCAGTTCTTC.

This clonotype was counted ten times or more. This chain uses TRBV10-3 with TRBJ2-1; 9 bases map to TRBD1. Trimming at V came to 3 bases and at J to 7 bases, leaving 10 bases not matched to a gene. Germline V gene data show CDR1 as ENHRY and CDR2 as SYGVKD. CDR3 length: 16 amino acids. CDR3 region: CAISDPRDRGGNEQFF. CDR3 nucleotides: TGTGCCATCAGTGATCCCCGCGACAGGGGGGGAAATGAGCAGTTCTTC.